This T cell receptor beta chain was retrieved from a study of blood T cell repertoires in COVID-19. Looking at the study overall: Sites across the United States, Italy and Spain contributed samples from acute and convalescent COVID-19. T cells, B-cell-depleted T cells, or PBMCs supplied cDNA or gDNA.

How the authors handled the data: Reference gene primer amplification gave nucleated cell count estimates. The repertoire was sequenced with immunoSEQ multiplex PCR; TCRdb's copy has only in-frame clones and lacks some. V and J calls and clone size are given by that table; D and trimming were obtained from the DNA. The sample lists 97,000 or so clones, around nine tenths occurring once. This CDR3 is built from 14 residues. The germline V and J ends were trimmed by 8 bases and 6 bases, with 19 bases remaining between them. Looked up from germline, CDR1 is SGDLS and CDR2 is YYNGEE. The sequence came from a man aged 50 or older with acute or convalescent COVID-19. Sequenced material: peripheral blood. This chain joins TRBV9 and TRBJ2-3; D is possibly TRBD2 (6 bases). In nucleotides, the CDR3 is TGTGCCAGTGCCCGAGAAGGTGCGGGGGATACGCAGTATTTT. Its translation: CASAREGAGDTQYF.